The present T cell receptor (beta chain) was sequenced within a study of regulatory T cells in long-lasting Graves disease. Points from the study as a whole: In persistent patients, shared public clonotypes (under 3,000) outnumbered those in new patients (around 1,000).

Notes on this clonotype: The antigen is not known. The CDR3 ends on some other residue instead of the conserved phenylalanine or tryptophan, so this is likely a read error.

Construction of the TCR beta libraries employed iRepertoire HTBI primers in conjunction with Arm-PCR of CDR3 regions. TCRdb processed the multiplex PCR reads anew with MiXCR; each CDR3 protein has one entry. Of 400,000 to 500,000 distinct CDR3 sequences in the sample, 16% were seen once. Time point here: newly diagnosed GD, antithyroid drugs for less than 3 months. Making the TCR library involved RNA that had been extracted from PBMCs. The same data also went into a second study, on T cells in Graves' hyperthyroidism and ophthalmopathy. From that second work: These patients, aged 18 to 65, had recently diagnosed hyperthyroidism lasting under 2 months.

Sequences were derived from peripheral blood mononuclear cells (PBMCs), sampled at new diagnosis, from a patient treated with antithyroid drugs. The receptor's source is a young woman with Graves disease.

The DNA for the CDR3 is TGTGCCAGCAGCGAAGCGCTTCAGGGACTAGGGTTGGGTGAGCAGTTCCTC. Its translation is CASSEALQGLGLGEQFL. The J gene is TRBJ2-1, the V gene TRBV2; 8 bases agree with TRBD2. Germline V gene sequence: CDR1 SNHLY, CDR2 FYNNEI. The CDR3 loop spans 17 amino acids.